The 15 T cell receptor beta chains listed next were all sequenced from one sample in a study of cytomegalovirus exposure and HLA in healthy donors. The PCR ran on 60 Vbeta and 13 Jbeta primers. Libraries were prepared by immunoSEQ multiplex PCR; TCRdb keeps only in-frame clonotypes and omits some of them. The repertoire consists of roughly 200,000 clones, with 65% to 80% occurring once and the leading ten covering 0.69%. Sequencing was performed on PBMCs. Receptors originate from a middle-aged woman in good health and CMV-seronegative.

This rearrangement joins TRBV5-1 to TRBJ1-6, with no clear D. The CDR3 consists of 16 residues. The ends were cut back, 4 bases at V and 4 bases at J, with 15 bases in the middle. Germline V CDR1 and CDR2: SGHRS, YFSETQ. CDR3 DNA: TGCGCCAGCAGCCCGGACTTCTTTTCATATAATTCACCCCTCCACTTT. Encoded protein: CASSPDFFSYNSPLHF.

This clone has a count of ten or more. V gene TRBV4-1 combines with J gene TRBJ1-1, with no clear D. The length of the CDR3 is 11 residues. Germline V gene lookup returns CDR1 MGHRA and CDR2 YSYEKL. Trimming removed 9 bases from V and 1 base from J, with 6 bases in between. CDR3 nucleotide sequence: TGCGCCAGTCGTTCGAACACTGAAGCTTTCTTT. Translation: CASRSNTEAFF.

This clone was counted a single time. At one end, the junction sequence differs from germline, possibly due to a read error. The DNA of the CDR3 is TGTGCCAGTATATCTAGCGGGAGCTACGAGCTGTACTTC. Translation: CASISSGSYELYF. The chain joins TRBV6-6 to TRBJ2-7; TRBD2 aligns across 10 bases. Germline V CDR1 and CDR2: MNHNY, SVGAGI (reference sequence). This CDR3 has 13 amino acids.

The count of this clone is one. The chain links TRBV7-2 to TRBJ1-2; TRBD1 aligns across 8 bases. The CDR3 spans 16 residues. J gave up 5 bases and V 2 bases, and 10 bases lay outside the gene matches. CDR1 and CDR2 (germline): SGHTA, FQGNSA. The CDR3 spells CASSLRTGPYGYGYTF. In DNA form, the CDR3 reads TGTGCCAGCAGCTTAAGGACAGGGCCTTACGGGTATGGCTACACCTTC.

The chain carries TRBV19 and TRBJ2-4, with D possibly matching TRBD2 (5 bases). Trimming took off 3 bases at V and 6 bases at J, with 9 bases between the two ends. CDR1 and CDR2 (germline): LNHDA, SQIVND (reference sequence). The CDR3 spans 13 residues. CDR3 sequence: CASSMSGPNIQYF. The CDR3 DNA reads TGTGCCAGTAGTATGAGCGGACCAAACATTCAGTACTTC.

DNA of the CDR3: TGTGCCAGCAGCACCTGGACAGGGTTCCAAGAGACCCAGTACTTC. It translates to CASSTWTGFQETQYF. The V and J genes are TRBV5-8 and TRBJ2-5, with TRBD1 matching 8 bases. The length of the CDR3 is 15 residues. Germline V gene sequence: CDR1 SGHTS, CDR2 YDEGEE. Losses at the gene ends were 4 bases for V and 1 base for J; bases not matched to a gene: 6.

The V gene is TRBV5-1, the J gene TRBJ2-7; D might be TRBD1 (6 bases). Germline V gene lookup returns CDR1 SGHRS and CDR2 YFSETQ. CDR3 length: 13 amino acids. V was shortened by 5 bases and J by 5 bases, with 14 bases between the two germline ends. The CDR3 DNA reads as TGCGCCAGCAGACCCAGGGGATTCGACGAGCAGTACTTC. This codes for CASRPRGFDEQYF. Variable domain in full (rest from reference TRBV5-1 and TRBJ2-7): KAGVTQTPRYLIKTRGQQVTLSCSPISGHRSVSWYQQTPGQGLQFLFEYFSETQRNKGNFPGRFSGRQFSNSRSEMNVSTLELGDSALYLCASRPRGFDEQYFGPGTRLTVT.

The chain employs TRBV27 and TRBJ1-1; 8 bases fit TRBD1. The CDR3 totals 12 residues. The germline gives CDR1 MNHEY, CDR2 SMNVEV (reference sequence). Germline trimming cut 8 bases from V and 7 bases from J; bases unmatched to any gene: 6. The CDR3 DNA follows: TGTGCCAGCGCGGAACAGGGGGATGAAGCTTTCTTT. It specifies CASAEQGDEAFF.

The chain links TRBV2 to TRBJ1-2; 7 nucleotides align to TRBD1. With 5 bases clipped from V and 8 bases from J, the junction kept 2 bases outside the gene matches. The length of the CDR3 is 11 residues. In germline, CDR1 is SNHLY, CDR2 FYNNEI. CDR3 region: CASSTGVGYTF. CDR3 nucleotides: TGTGCCAGCAGTACAGGGGTCGGCTACACCTTC.

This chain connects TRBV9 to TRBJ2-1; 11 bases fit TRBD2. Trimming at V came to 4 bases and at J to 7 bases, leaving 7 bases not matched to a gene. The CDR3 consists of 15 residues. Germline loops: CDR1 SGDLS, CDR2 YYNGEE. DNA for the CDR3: TGTGCCAGCAGCTCCTTCGGACTAGCGGGTAATGAGCAGTTCTTC. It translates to CASSSFGLAGNEQFF.

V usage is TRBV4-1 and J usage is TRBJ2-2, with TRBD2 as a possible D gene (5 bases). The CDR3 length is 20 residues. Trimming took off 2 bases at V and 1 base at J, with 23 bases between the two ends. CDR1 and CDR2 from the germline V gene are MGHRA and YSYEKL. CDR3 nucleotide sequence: TGCGCCAGCAGCCAATGGGCGGGCCTGGTGCAGGCTAGGAACACCGGGGAGCTGTTTTTT. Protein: CASSQWAGLVQARNTGELFF.

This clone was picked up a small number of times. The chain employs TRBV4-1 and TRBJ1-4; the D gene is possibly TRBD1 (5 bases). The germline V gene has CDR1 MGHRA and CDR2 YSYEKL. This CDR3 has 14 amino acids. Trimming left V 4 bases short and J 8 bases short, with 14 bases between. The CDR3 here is CASSRREFPEKLFF. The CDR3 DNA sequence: TGCGCCAGCAGCCGCAGGGAATTCCCCGAAAAACTGTTTTTT.

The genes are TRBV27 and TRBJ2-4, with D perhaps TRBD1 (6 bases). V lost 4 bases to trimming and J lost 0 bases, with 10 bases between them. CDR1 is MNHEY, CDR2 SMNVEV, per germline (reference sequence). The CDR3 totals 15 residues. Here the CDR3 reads CASSSTGIAKNIQYF. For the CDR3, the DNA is TGTGCCAGCAGTTCGACAGGTATAGCCAAAAACATTCAGTACTTC.

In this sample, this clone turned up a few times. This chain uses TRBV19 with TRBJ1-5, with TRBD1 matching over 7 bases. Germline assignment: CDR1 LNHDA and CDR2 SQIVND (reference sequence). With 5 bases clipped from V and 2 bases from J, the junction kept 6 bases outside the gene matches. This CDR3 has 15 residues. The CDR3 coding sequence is TGTGCCAGTAGTGGGGGACAGCGGCGCAATCAGCCCCAGCATTTT. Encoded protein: CASSGGQRRNQPQHF.

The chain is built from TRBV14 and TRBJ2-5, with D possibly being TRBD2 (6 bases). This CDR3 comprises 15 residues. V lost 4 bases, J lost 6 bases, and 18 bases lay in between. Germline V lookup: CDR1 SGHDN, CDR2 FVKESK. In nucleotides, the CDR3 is TGTGCCAGCAGCCCACTAGCTCAGGGTTGGAAGACCCAGTACTTC. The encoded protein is CASSPLAQGWKTQYF.